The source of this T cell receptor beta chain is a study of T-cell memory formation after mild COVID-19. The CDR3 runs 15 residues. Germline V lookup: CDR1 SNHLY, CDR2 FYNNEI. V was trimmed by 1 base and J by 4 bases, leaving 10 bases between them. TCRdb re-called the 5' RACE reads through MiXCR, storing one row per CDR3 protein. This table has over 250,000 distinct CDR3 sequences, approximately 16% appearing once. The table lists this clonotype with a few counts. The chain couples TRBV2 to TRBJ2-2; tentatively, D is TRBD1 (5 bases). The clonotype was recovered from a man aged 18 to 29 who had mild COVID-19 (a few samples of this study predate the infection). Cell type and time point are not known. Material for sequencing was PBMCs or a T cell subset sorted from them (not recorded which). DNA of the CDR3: TGTGCCAGCAGTGAAGAGGGGTTGGGCACCGGGGAGCTGTTTTTT. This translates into CASSEEGLGTGELFF.